Listed here is a single T cell receptor beta chain. Its antigen remains unknown. Trimming removed 3 bases at V and 3 bases at J, with 11 bases between. The CDR3 sequence is 15 residues long. In germline, CDR1 is LNHDA, CDR2 SQIVND (reference sequence). Repertoires were generated with immunoSEQ multiplex PCR, while TCRdb's copy carries only in-frame clones and drops some. The sample lists around 750,000 clones; around 74% were seen once. In the CD4+ fraction, cells were divided into CD45RA+ naive and CD45RA-negative memory subsets. The sample is drawn from a study of shared clonotypes between healthy human individuals. General study results and limits: Sorted-subset sequencing was shown by rarefaction to be incomplete despite large depth.

The sequenced sample consisted of memory CD4+ T cells sorted from blood. The subset was: CD45RA-negative fraction. This chain links TRBV19 with TRBJ2-2, with D possibly matching TRBD1 (6 bases). This sequence was found in a woman under 40 in good health. The CDR3 DNA sequence: TGTGCCAGTAGTATCTCCAGGGGCGACACCGGGGAGCTGTTTTTT. Amino acids: CASSISRGDTGELFF.